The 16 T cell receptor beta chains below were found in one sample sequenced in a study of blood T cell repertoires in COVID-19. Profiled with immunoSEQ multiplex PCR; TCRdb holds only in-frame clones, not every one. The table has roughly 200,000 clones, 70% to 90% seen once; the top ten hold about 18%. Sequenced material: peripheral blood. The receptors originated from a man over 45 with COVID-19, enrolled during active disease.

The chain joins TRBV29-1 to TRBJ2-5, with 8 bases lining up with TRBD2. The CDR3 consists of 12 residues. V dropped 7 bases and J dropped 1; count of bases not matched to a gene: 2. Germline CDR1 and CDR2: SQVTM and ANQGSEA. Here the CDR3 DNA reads TGCAGCGGTACTAGCGGCCAAGAGACCCAGTACTTC. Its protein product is CSGTSGQETQYF.

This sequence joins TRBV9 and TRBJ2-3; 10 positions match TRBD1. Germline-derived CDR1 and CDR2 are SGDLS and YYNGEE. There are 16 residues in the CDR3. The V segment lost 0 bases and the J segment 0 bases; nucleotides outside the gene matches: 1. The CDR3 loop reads CASSVGDRGSTDTQYF. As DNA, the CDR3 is TGTGCCAGCAGCGTAGGGGACAGGGGAAGCACAGATACGCAGTATTTT.

CDR3 in DNA: TGTGCCAGCAGTCCCCAGGGGCTTAACACCATATATTTT. Residues: CASSPQGLNTIYF. This rearrangement joins TRBV6-5 to TRBJ1-3, with D perhaps TRBD1 (6 bases). Germline values: CDR1 MNHEY, CDR2 SVGAGI. CDR3 length: 13 residues. V was cut by 5 bases and J by 7 bases, with 12 bases left in between.

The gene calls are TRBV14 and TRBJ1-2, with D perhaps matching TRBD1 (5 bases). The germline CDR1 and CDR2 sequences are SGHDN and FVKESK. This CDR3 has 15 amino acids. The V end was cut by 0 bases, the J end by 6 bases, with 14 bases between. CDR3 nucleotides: TGTGCCAGCAGCCAAGATCTGACAGACCCAGATGGCTACACCTTC. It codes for CASSQDLTDPDGYTF.

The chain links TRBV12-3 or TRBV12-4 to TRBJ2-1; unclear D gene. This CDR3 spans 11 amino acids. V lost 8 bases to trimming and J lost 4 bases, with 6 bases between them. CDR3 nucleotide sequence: TGTGCCAGCCAACAGTACAATGAGCAGTTCTTC. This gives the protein CASQQYNEQFF.

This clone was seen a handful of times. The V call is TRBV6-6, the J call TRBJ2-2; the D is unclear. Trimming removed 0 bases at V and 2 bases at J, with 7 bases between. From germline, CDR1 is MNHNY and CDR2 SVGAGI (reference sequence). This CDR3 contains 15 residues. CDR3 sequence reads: CASSYSAGNTGELFF. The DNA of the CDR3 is TGTGCCAGCAGTTACTCGGCAGGCAACACCGGGGAGCTGTTTTTT.

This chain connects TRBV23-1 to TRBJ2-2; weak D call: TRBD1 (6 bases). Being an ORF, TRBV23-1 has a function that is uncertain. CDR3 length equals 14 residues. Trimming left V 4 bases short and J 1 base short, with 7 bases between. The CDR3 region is CASSPGQNTGELFF. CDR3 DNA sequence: TGCGCCAGCAGTCCGGGACAGAACACCGGGGAGCTGTTTTTT.

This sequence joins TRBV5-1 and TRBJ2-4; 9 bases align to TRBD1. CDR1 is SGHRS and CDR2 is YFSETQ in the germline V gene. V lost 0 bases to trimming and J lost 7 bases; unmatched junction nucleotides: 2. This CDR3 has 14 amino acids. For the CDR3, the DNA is TGCGCCAGCAGCTTGGGGACAGGGGACAACATTCAGTACTTC. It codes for CASSLGTGDNIQYF.

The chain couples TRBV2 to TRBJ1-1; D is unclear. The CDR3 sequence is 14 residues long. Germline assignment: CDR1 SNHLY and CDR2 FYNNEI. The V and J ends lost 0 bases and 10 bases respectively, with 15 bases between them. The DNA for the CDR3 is TGTGCCAGCAGTGAAGCGCTTCGGGGTGCTAGAGCTTTCTTT. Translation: CASSEALRGARAFF. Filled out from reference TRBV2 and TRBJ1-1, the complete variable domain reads EPEVTQTPSHQVTQMGQEVILRCVPISNHLYFYWYRQILGQKVEFLVSFYNNEISEKSEIFDDQFSVERPDGSNFTLKIRSTKLEDSAMYFCASSEALRGARAFFGQGTRLTVV.

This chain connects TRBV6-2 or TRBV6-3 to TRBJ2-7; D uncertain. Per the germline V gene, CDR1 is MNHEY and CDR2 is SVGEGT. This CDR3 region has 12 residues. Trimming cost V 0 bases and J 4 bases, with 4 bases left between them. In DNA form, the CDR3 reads TGTGCCAGCAGTTACTCCAGGTACGAGCAGTACTTC. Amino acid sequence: CASSYSRYEQYF.

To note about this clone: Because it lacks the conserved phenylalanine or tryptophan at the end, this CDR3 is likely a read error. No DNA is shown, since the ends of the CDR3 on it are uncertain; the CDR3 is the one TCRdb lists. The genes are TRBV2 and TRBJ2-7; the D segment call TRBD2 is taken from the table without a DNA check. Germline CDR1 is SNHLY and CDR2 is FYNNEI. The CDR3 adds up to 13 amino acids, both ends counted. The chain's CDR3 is CASSGSGTSGSYL.

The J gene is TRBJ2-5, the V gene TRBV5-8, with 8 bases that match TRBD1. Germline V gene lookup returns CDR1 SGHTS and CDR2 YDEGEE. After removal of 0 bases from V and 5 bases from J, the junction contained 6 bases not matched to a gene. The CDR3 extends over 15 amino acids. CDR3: CASSLGQGRQETQYF. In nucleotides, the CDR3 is TGTGCCAGCAGCTTGGGACAGGGGCGGCAGGAGACCCAGTACTTC.

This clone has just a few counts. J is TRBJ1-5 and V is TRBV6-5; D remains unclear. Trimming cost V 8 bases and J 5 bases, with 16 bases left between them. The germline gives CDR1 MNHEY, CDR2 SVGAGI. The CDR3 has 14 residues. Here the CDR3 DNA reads TGTGCCAGCCGCTTGGGCCAGCAACATCAGCCCCAGCATTTT. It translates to CASRLGQQHQPQHF.

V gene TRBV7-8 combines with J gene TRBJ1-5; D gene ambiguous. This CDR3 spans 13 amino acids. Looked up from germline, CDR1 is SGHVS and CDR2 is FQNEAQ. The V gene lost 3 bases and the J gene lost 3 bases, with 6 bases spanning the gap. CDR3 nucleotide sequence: TGTGCCAGCAGCTTTTCGGTCAATCAGCCCCAGCATTTT. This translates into CASSFSVNQPQHF.

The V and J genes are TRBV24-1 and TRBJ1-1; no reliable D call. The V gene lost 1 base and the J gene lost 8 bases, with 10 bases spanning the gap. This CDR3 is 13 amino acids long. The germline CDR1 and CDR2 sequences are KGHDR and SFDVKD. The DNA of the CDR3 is TGTGCCACCAGTGATTTCGTGGGAGAAGAAGCTTTCTTT. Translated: CATSDFVGEEAFF.

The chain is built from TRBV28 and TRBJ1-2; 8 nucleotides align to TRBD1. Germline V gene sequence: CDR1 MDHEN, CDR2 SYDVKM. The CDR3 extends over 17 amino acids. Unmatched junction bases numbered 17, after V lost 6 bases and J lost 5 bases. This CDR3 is CASRPTSWPGQDYGYTF. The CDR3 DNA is TGTGCCAGCAGGCCCACCTCTTGGCCGGGACAGGATTATGGCTACACCTTC.